The next 7 T cell receptor beta chains were all read from a single sample in a study of naive and memory T cell subsets (TCRdb year 2017). These TCRs' antigens remain unknown. The library was prepared using UMI-ligation and nested PCR. The instrument was an Illumina MiSeq. An equimolar mix of two oligonucleotides covering both TRBC1 and TRBC2 was used as the beta constant-region primer. Four rounds of PCR, combining the SP2 primer with nested alpha and beta constant-region primers, were used to amplify the ligated cDNA. Starting from the raw public reads, TCRdb applied fastp trimming at Q25, assembled clones with MiXCR and retained in-frame beta chains. Identical CDR3 protein sequences are pooled into one entry, listed with their most common genes and DNA. This sample lists over 110,000 distinct CDR3 sequences; approximately 21% were detected once. The ten largest make up about 0.57% of the sample.

General findings and caveats noted by the study authors: A few larger clonotypes were found in naive repertoires, especially CD8, and these larger clonotypes were possibly memory cells re-expressing CD45RA.

The sequenced sample consisted of naive CD8+ T cells from blood. Sample cell subset or site, as interpreted from the label and publication: naive T cells, CD45RA high CD27+. The source is a human donor in good health.

The chain's CDR3 is CASSEAPRGHAGEAFF. In DNA form, the CDR3 reads TGTGCCAGCAGTGAAGCGCCCCGGGGACACGCGGGTGAAGCTTTCTTT. The chain is built from TRBV6-1 and TRBJ1-1; D is perhaps TRBD1 (6 bases). The CDR3 runs to 16 residues. V lost 0 bases to trimming and J lost 7 bases, with 18 bases between them. Per germline, CDR1 MNHNS and CDR2 SASEGT.

A few counts support this clonotype. J is TRBJ2-7 and V is TRBV4-1, with 10 bases fitting TRBD1. The CDR3 covers 16 residues. Germline V gene data show CDR1 as MGHRA and CDR2 as YSYEKL. The V segment lost 3 bases and the J segment 6 bases; nucleotides outside the gene matches: 11. CDR3 loop: CASSQFTGQGFLEQYF. In nucleotides, the CDR3 is TGCGCCAGCAGCCAGTTTACGGGACAGGGGTTCCTCGAGCAGTACTTC.

This clonotype was seen a few times. The chain couples TRBV20-1 to TRBJ2-7; D gene unclear. V was cut by 2 bases and J by 3 bases, with 5 bases left in between. The CDR3 sequence is 11 residues long. Germline CDR1 reads DFQATT; CDR2 reads SNEGSKA (reference sequence). CDR3 region: CSARHNYEQYF. The DNA of the CDR3 is TGCAGTGCTAGACATAACTACGAGCAGTACTTC.

This clonotype was seen a few times. The J gene is TRBJ2-3, the V gene TRBV14; D gene unclear. Germline V CDR1 and CDR2: SGHDN, FVKESK. Trimming left V 4 bases short and J 4 bases short, with 12 bases between. This CDR3 has 14 residues. The CDR3 protein is CASSRPGSADTQYF. CDR3 nucleotides: TGTGCCAGCAGCCGTCCTGGAAGCGCAGATACGCAGTATTTT.

The chain carries TRBV20-1 and TRBJ1-1; D is unclear. The length of the CDR3 is 13 residues. Trimming stripped 4 bases from V and 0 bases from J, with 9 bases between. Per the germline V gene, CDR1 is DFQATT and CDR2 is SNEGSKA (reference sequence). The CDR3 DNA reads TGCAGTGCTAAGGCCCGGATGAACACTGAAGCTTTCTTT. Translated, it gives CSAKARMNTEAFF.

The CDR3 protein is CASSWDRYNEQFF. In DNA form, the CDR3 reads TGTGCCAGCAGTTGGGACAGATACAATGAGCAGTTCTTC. The chain combines TRBV9 with TRBJ2-1, with 7 bases fitting TRBD1. This CDR3 region has 13 residues. The germline V gene has CDR1 SGDLS and CDR2 YYNGEE. V dropped 5 bases and J dropped 4; count of bases not matched to a gene: 3.

This sequence joins TRBV30 and TRBJ2-1; TRBD2 aligns across 10 bases. Germline V lookup: CDR1 GTSNPN, CDR2 SVGIG (reference sequence). The junction had 12 bases not matched to a gene; V was cut back by 4 bases and J by 6 bases. This CDR3 comprises 16 residues. The CDR3 DNA reads as TGTGCCTGGAAGCCCCTGTTTAGCGGGAGGTTCAATGAGCAGTTCTTC. Protein product: CAWKPLFSGRFNEQFF.